This T cell receptor beta chain was identified in a study of T cell responses to AZD1222 COVID-19 vaccine. General study points: Clonal diversity may have been underestimated in mostly white British donors. Vaccine-associated CD4 TCRs spanned spike, dominant at 160-218 and 743-854. A reported finding is that nearly half of spike-specific TCRs target unmutated variant regions. Elevations in Spike-specific TCR breadth and depth followed administration of two AZD1222 doses.

Profiling relied on immunoSEQ multiplex PCR, and the TCRdb table lists in-frame clones only, not all of them. Altogether over 150,000 clones are present, 80% to 90% being singletons, with the ten largest covering under 7%. In the case of this clone: Its antigen is currently unknown.

The sequenced sample was peripheral blood, obtained on day 0 of MenACWY control vaccination. This TCR came from an adult in good health.

DNA for the CDR3: TGTGCCAGCAGTACCACAGATACGCAGTATTTT. Amino acids: CASSTTDTQYF. The chain employs TRBV3-1 (or the pseudogene TRBV3-2) and TRBJ2-3, with D unclear. Germline lookup yields CDR1 LGHDT and CDR2 YNNKEL (reference sequence). Trimming shortened V by 6 bases and J by 2 bases, and 3 bases separated the two germline ends. CDR3 size: 11 residues.